Here is one TCR beta chain with its context. Its antigen is as yet unknown. The data derive from a study of T cell repertoires and Cas9 in healthy adults. Looking at the study overall: SpCas9-reactive CD4 and CD8 T cells were characterized for potency, cytotoxicity and lineage. Study-wide results and caveats: SpCas9-reactive regulatory T cells reportedly mitigated SpCas9-reactive effector T cells in vitro.

This CDR3 is built from 13 residues. Germline V gene data show CDR1 as SQVTM and CDR2 as ANQGSEA. V lost 1 base, J lost 7 bases, and 11 bases lay in between. Here immunoSEQ multiplex PCR was the method, and the copy in TCRdb shows in-frame clones only, minus some. The profile shows around 20,000 clones, roughly nine tenths of them singletons. The sequence came from a human donor in good health. Sequencing input: CD4+ effector T cells (CD127+, CD25-, CD137-, CD154-) from PBMCs; culture status not recorded. The chain couples TRBV29-1 to TRBJ1-5; D call uncertain. CDR3 region: CSVEVASGQPQHF. As DNA, the CDR3 is TGCAGCGTTGAAGTAGCCTCCGGACAGCCCCAGCATTTT.